This entry concerns a single T cell receptor beta chain. Antigen unknown. The record originates from a study of cytomegalovirus exposure and HLA in healthy donors. Study results and limitations: Overall, under 200 TCR beta chains were annotated as cytomegalovirus-associated. Some public TCRs appeared in many individuals, while most sequences were rare. The authors confirmed in vitro that a few CMV-associated chains were specific for CMV antigens.

Separate from the roughly 670-subject first cohort, the roughly 120-subject validation cohort was the one that the donors belonged to. Repertoires were generated with immunoSEQ multiplex PCR, while TCRdb's copy carries only in-frame clones and drops some. The sample lists around 100,000 clones; about 94% were seen once. The V and J ends lost 3 bases and 4 bases, in that order; junction bases with no gene match: 5. This CDR3 contains 14 residues. Germline CDR1 is MNHNS and CDR2 is SASEGT. Sequenced input: PBMCs. The chain joins TRBV6-1 to TRBJ1-2, with TRBD1 identical over 7 bases. This clonotype was obtained from a woman younger than 35 in good health and CMV-seronegative. The CDR3 loop reads CASSETGRSYGYTF. The CDR3 nucleotides are TGTGCCAGCAGTGAGACAGGGAGAAGCTATGGCTACACCTTC.